These 32 T cell receptor beta chains were sequenced from one sample in a study of T-cell reconstitution after alpha-beta-depleted transplantation in children. Preparation of the TCRbeta library involved a method that used unique molecular identifiers. In TCRdb, the PCR reads were re-called with MiXCR into one record per CDR3 protein. The top ten clones hold roughly 5% of a sample with approximately 230,000 distinct CDR3 sequences, roughly a quarter of them seen once. The sequencing here drew on PBMCs, mostly from graft donor cells, taken 360 days after TCRalphabeta/CD19-depleted stem cell transplant. Source of these receptors: a female patient aged 2 to 10 who had a stem cell transplant for congenital amegakaryocytic thrombocytopenia, so the T cells may come from the graft donor.

J is TRBJ2-5 and V is TRBV10-3, with 13 bases matching TRBD2. CDR1 and CDR2 from the germline V gene are ENHRY and SYGVKD. The J segment lost 5 bases and the V segment lost 3 bases, leaving 3 bases of the junction unmatched. The CDR3 has 15 residues. CDR3 bases: TGTGCCATCAGTGACCCGACTAGCGGGAGGGAGACCCAGTACTTC. Its translation is CAISDPTSGRETQYF.

The table lists this clonotype with a few counts. The chain couples TRBV2 to TRBJ2-7; 8 bases align to TRBD1. Germline loops: CDR1 SNHLY, CDR2 FYNNEI. The CDR3 is 16 residues long. V dropped 5 bases and J dropped 7; count of bases not matched to a gene: 16. This chain's CDR3 is CASSPQRTGYRREQYF. The CDR3 coding sequence is TGTGCCAGCAGTCCACAGAGGACAGGGTACCGCCGGGAGCAGTACTTC.

A few counts support this clonotype. The chain combines TRBV7-9 with TRBJ2-5; tentatively, D is TRBD1 (5 bases). Germline CDR1 and CDR2: SEHNR and FQNEAQ (reference sequence). This CDR3 spans 15 amino acids. V lost 5 bases to trimming and J lost 2 bases, with 15 bases between them. The CDR3 protein is CASSAGLVVQETQYF. Written as DNA, the CDR3 is TGTGCCAGCAGCGCAGGGTTGGTAGTGCAAGAGACCCAGTACTTC.

The chain is built from TRBV20-1 and TRBJ2-1; the D is unclear. V shed 6 bases and J shed 8 bases, with 17 bases lying between them. The CDR3 has 13 amino acids. Germline V gene sequence: CDR1 DFQATT, CDR2 SNEGSKA (reference sequence). This CDR3 reads CSAAAAAHYEQFF. Here the CDR3 DNA reads TGCAGTGCGGCGGCGGCGGCACACTATGAGCAGTTCTTC.

This clonotype was recorded many times. The chain combines TRBV12-3 or TRBV12-4 with TRBJ2-5; 7 bases line up with TRBD1. This CDR3 spans 15 amino acids. The V segment lost 6 bases and the J segment 2 bases; nucleotides outside the gene matches: 9. CDR3 DNA: TGTGCCAGCAGCATTTCCCCGGGACAGCAAGAGACCCAGTACTTC. Its protein is CASSISPGQQETQYF.

Ten or more counts support this clonotype. The chain combines TRBV9 with TRBJ2-1, with D perhaps being TRBD1 or TRBD2 (5 bases each). V lost 2 bases to trimming and J lost 4 bases, with 16 bases between them. Germline V gene lookup returns CDR1 SGDLS and CDR2 YYNGEE. The CDR3 totals 16 residues. DNA of the CDR3: TGTGCCAGCAGCGTCTCGGGGACCAGTGGGTACAATGAGCAGTTCTTC. Translated: CASSVSGTSGYNEQFF.

J is TRBJ2-2 and V is TRBV10-3; D is unresolved. This CDR3 region has 13 residues. Trimming stripped 7 bases from V and 4 bases from J, with 10 bases between. Germline lookup yields CDR1 ENHRY and CDR2 SYGVKD. In nucleotides, the CDR3 is TGTGCCATCATGGGCCGTACCACCGGGGAGCTGTTTTTT. Its protein product is CAIMGRTTGELFF.

This clonotype has more than one count but fewer than ten. J is TRBJ1-1 and V is TRBV12-3 or TRBV12-4, with TRBD1 matching over 8 bases. Trimming at V came to 7 bases and at J to 9 bases, leaving 13 bases not matched to a gene. This CDR3 contains 14 residues. The CDR3 here is CASIPSRGLSKAFF. The CDR3 region has the DNA TGTGCCAGCATCCCGAGCAGGGGGCTATCGAAAGCTTTCTTT.

The chain is built from TRBV19 and TRBJ1-5; D is undetermined. Germline V gene sequence: CDR1 LNHDA, CDR2 SQIVND (reference sequence). Trimming left V 10 bases short and J 1 base short, with 23 bases between. There are 17 residues in the CDR3. DNA for the CDR3: TGTGCCACCAAGAGACGGGAGGCGGCGGCGAGCAATCAGCCCCAGCATTTT. Translated: CATKRREAAASNQPQHF.

In this sample, this clonotype turned up a few times. The genes are TRBV28 and TRBJ2-7, with 7 bases matching TRBD1. The CDR3 contains 15 residues. Germline values: CDR1 MDHEN, CDR2 SYDVKM. Germline trimming cut 6 bases from V and 0 bases from J; bases unmatched to any gene: 8. CDR3 sequence reads: CASSRPWTGSYEQYF. The CDR3 DNA is TGTGCCAGCAGCCGCCCGTGGACAGGCTCCTACGAGCAGTACTTC.

The chain uses TRBV20-1 and TRBJ1-6, with 8 bases lining up with TRBD1. The CDR3 loop spans 15 amino acids. Germline CDR1 and CDR2: DFQATT and SNEGSKA (reference sequence). With V trimmed by 3 bases and J by 7 bases, 8 bases remained unmatched. CDR3 coding DNA: TGCAGTGCTAGTCAGGGGGCTTTTGTAAATTCACCCCTCCACTTT. The encoded protein is CSASQGAFVNSPLHF.

V and J are TRBV12-3 or TRBV12-4 and TRBJ2-1, with a weak D call TRBD1 (6 bases). Deletions cut 3 bases from V and 8 bases from J, with 20 bases between. CDR3 length: 16 residues. CDR3 in amino acids: CASSFFRVWGRHEQFF. CDR3 sequence (DNA): TGTGCCAGCAGTTTTTTTCGCGTCTGGGGGCGCCATGAGCAGTTCTTC.

This rearrangement joins TRBV6-4 to TRBJ2-3; 9 bases map to TRBD2. With V trimmed by 9 bases and J by 4 bases, 11 bases remained unmatched. This CDR3 is 15 amino acids long. CDR1 MRHNA and CDR2 SNTAGT come from the germline V gene. The CDR3 region has the DNA TGTGCCAGTTACCCGAGCGGGAGGATTGCAGATACGCAGTATTTT. It codes for CASYPSGRIADTQYF.

This clonotype was counted ten times or more. This sequence joins TRBV9 and TRBJ2-2, with TRBD1 matching over 7 bases. The CDR3 length is 15 residues. Germline CDR1 and CDR2: SGDLS and YYNGEE. J lost 5 bases, V lost 3 bases, and 7 bases had no gene match. In DNA, the CDR3 is TGTGCCAGCAGCGCCTCCGGGACAGAGACCGGGGAGCTGTTTTTT. Amino acid sequence: CASSASGTETGELFF.

This clonotype was counted many times. This chain joins TRBV24-1 and TRBJ2-1, with D uncertain. There are 14 residues in the CDR3. The V end was cut by 4 bases, the J end by 5 bases, with 11 bases between. Germline values: CDR1 KGHDR, CDR2 SFDVKD. The CDR3 bases are TGTGCCACCAGTGACAGAGTGAGCAACAATGAGCAGTTCTTC. It is translated as CATSDRVSNNEQFF.

This clonotype was found many times. V gene TRBV5-6 combines with J gene TRBJ2-1; no clear D. Trimming stripped 0 bases from V and 4 bases from J, with 8 bases between. This CDR3 has 14 residues. From germline, CDR1 is SGHDT and CDR2 YYEEEE. The CDR3 spells CASSLDYGYNEQFF. The CDR3 DNA follows: TGTGCCAGCAGCTTGGATTATGGGTACAATGAGCAGTTCTTC.

In this sample, this clonotype turned up many times. This chain uses TRBV3-1 with TRBJ2-1; D is possibly TRBD2 (5 bases). Deletions cut 4 bases from V and 5 bases from J, with 12 bases between. Germline CDR1 reads LGHDT; CDR2 reads YNNKEL (reference sequence). The CDR3 is made up of 14 amino acids. The CDR3 coding sequence is TGTGCCAGCAGCCCCCCGGGAACTGACAATGAGCAGTTCTTC. It encodes CASSPPGTDNEQFF.

Only a few counts were recorded for this clonotype. This chain connects TRBV28 to TRBJ2-2, with 8 bases fitting TRBD1. V gave up 5 bases and J gave up 8 bases; unmatched junction bases: 10. Looked up from germline, CDR1 is MDHEN and CDR2 is SYDVKM. The CDR3 consists of 15 residues. In nucleotides, the CDR3 is TGTGCCAGCAGTCCCAGGGGACAGGTTACTGGGGAGCTGTTTTTT. Translating it yields CASSPRGQVTGELFF.

The rearrangement joins TRBV18 to TRBJ2-5, with D unresolved. The V and J ends lost 0 bases and 5 bases respectively, with 10 bases between them. The CDR3 spans 14 residues. CDR1 and CDR2 (germline): KGHSH, LQKENI. Here the CDR3 DNA reads TGTGCCAGCTCACCACCAGGGCTCGCGGAGACCCAGTACTTC. It codes for CASSPPGLAETQYF. Variable domain in full (rest from reference TRBV18 and TRBJ2-5): NAGVMQNPRHLVRRRGQEARLRCSPMKGHSHVYWYRQLPEEGLKFMVYLQKENIIDESGMPKERFSAEFPKEGPSILRIQQVVRGDSAAYFCASSPPGLAETQYFGPGTRLLVL.

This clonotype was counted only a few times. The V gene is TRBV6-5, the J gene TRBJ2-1; D not certain. Germline CDR1 is MNHEY and CDR2 is SVGAGI. V gave up 0 bases and J gave up 8 bases, with 14 bases separating them. The CDR3 runs to 15 residues. CDR3 nucleotide sequence: TGTGCCAGCAGTTACTCGATACCTGGCGAGGATGAGCAGTTCTTC. Amino acids: CASSYSIPGEDEQFF.

This clonotype has just a few counts. V usage is TRBV12-5 and J usage is TRBJ2-5, with D maybe TRBD2 (5 bases). Germline V gene lookup returns CDR1 LGHNT and CDR2 FRNRAP. The length of the CDR3 is 15 residues. Trimming pared 5 bases from V and 5 bases from J, leaving 18 bases between. CDR3 amino acids: CASGASEGSRETQYF. The CDR3 DNA follows: TGTGCTAGTGGTGCCTCCGAGGGCTCCCGTGAGACCCAGTACTTC.

The sample holds many counts of this clonotype. V gene TRBV24-1 combines with J gene TRBJ2-1; 8 bases map to TRBD1. Trimming cost V 1 base and J 5 bases; bases outside gene matches: 9. This CDR3 is built from 17 residues. Looked up from germline, CDR1 is KGHDR and CDR2 is SFDVKD. The CDR3 sequence: CATSDFRPGGANNEQFF. The DNA of the CDR3 is TGTGCCACCAGTGATTTTCGCCCAGGGGGCGCGAACAATGAGCAGTTCTTC.

The chain recombines TRBV29-1 with TRBJ2-7; D perhaps matches TRBD1 (6 bases). The CDR3 has 14 residues. Germline assignment: CDR1 SQVTM and CDR2 ANQGSEA. V gave up 8 bases and J gave up 0 bases, with 17 bases separating them. The CDR3 loop reads CSISEDRSSYEQYF. The CDR3 DNA reads TGCAGCATCTCCGAAGACAGGAGCTCCTACGAGCAGTACTTC.

V gene TRBV11-2 combines with J gene TRBJ2-3, with a weak D call TRBD2 (7 bases). Per germline, CDR1 SGHAT and CDR2 FQNNGV. The length of the CDR3 is 16 residues. With 0 bases removed from V and 4 bases from J, the gap between germline ends came to 14 bases. The CDR3 DNA is TGTGCCAGCAGCTTAGATGGGGGGGGCCACGCAGATACGCAGTATTTT. Residues: CASSLDGGGHADTQYF.

This clonotype came up a few times. The V call is TRBV20-1, the J call TRBJ1-1; tentative D call: TRBD1 (5 bases). CDR1 is DFQATT and CDR2 is SNEGSKA in the germline V gene (reference sequence). The ends were cut back, 2 bases at V and 11 bases at J, with 21 bases in the middle. This CDR3 is built from 14 residues. CDR3 in DNA: TGCAGTGCTAGAACCGACAGAAACGTGCTGGGGGCTTTCTTT. Protein: CSARTDRNVLGAFF.

The V and J genes are TRBV9 and TRBJ2-5, with 7 positions matching TRBD2. Germline trimming cut 4 bases from V and 1 base from J; bases unmatched to any gene: 10. There are 16 residues in the CDR3. Germline assignment: CDR1 SGDLS and CDR2 YYNGEE. CDR3: CASSPKQASGQETQYF. The CDR3 DNA reads TGTGCCAGCAGCCCAAAACAGGCTAGCGGCCAAGAGACCCAGTACTTC.

There are a few counts of this clonotype. The CDR3 coding sequence is TGTGCCAGCAGCTGGGGACAGGCCCTTTCCACAGATACGCAGTATTTT. Translated, it gives CASSWGQALSTDTQYF. The chain uses TRBV5-6 and TRBJ2-3; the match to TRBD1 covers 8 bases. The germline CDR1 and CDR2 sequences are SGHDT and YYEEEE. The CDR3 totals 16 residues. V lost 3 bases and J lost 2; bases outside the gene matches: 8.

The V gene is TRBV5-6, the J gene TRBJ2-2, with D uncertain. Deletions cut 4 bases from V and 4 bases from J, with 14 bases between. Germline values: CDR1 SGHDT, CDR2 YYEEEE. The CDR3 runs to 15 residues. CDR3 loop: CASSANMASTGELFF. In nucleotides, the CDR3 is TGTGCCAGCAGCGCCAACATGGCGAGCACCGGGGAGCTGTTTTTT. The variable domain in full, with the rest retrieved from reference TRBV5-6 and TRBJ2-2, is DAGVTQSPTHLIKTRGQQVTLRCSPKSGHDTVSWYQQALGQGPQFIFQYYEEEERQRGNFPDRFSGHQFPNYSSELNVNALLLGDSALYLCASSANMASTGELFFGEGSRLTVL.

The chain recombines TRBV2 with TRBJ1-5; TRBD1 matches at 10 bases. Germline values: CDR1 SNHLY, CDR2 FYNNEI. The CDR3 covers 17 residues. With 7 bases clipped from V and 0 bases from J, the junction kept 9 bases outside the gene matches. CDR3 in DNA: TGTGCCAGCAAACCGACAGGGGGCTTAATTAGCAATCAGCCCCAGCATTTT. Residues: CASKPTGGLISNQPQHF.

J is TRBJ1-2 and V is TRBV10-3; no reliable D call. V was cut by 4 bases and J by 8 bases, with 17 bases left in between. The CDR3 totals 14 residues. The V gene's germline CDR1 is ENHRY and CDR2 SYGVKD. The CDR3 sequence: CAISGPPLGSGYTF. In DNA, the CDR3 is TGTGCCATCAGTGGCCCTCCACTTGGAAGCGGCTACACCTTC.

The table lists this clonotype with a few counts. The chain links TRBV7-6 to TRBJ1-3; D is uncertain. This CDR3 has 14 residues. V shed 1 base and J shed 7 bases, with 11 bases lying between them. Germline-derived CDR1 and CDR2 are SGHVS and FNYEAQ. CDR3 nucleotide sequence: TGTGCCAGCAGCTTAGAGGTCGGCGGCAACACCATATATTTT. This encodes CASSLEVGGNTIYF.

This clonotype turned up a few times. The chain carries TRBV10-3 and TRBJ2-1, with 10 bases aligning to TRBD2. The CDR3 runs to 11 residues. Germline V gene data show CDR1 as ENHRY and CDR2 as SYGVKD. The ends lost 11 bases at V and 9 bases at J; junction bases unmatched: 4. Here the CDR3 reads CAAEREGEQFF. For the CDR3, the DNA is TGTGCCGCCGAGCGGGAGGGTGAGCAGTTCTTC.